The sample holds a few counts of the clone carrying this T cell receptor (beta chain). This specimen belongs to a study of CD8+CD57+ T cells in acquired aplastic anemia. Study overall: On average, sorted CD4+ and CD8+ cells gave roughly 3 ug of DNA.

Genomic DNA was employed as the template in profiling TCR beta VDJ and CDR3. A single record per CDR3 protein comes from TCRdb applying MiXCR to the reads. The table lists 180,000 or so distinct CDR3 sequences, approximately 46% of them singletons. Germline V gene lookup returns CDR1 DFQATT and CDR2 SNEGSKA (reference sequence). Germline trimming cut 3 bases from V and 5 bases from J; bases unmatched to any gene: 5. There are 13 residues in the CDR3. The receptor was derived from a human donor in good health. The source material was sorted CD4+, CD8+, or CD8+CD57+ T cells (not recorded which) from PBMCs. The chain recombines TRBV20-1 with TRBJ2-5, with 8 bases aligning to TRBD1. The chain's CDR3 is CSASRTGRETQYF. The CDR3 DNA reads TGCAGTGCTAGCCGGACAGGGCGGGAGACCCAGTACTTC.